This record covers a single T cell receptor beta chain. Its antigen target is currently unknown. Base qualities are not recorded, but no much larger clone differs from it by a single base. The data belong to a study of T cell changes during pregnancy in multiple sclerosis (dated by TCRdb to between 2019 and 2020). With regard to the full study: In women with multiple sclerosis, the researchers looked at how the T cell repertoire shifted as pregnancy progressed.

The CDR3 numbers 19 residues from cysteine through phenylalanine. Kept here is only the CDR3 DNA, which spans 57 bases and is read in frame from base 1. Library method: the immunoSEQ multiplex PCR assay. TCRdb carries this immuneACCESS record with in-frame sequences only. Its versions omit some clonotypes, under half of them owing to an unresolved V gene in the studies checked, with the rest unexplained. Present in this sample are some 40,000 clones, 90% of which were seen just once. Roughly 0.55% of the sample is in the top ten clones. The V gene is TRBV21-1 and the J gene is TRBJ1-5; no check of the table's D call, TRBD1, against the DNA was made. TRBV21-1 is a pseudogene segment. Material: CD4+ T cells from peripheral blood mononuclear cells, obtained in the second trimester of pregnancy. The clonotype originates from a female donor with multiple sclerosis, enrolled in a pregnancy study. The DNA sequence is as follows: TGTGCCAGCAGCGAATACCCGGACAGGGGGCAACATTGCAATCAGCCCCAGCATTTT. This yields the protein CASSEYPDRGQHCNQPQHF.